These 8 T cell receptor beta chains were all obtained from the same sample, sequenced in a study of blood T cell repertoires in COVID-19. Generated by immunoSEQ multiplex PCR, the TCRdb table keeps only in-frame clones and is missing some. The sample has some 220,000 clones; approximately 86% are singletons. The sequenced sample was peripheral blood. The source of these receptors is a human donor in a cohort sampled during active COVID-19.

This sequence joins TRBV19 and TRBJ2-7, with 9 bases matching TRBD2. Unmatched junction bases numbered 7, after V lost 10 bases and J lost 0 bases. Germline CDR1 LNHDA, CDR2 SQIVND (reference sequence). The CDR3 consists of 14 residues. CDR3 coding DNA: TGTGCCACCTCGACTAGCGGCAACTCCTACGAGCAGTACTTC. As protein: CATSTSGNSYEQYF.

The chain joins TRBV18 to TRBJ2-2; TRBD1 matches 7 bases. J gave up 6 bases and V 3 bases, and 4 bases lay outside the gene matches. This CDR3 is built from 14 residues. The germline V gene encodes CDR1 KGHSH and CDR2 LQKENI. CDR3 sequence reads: CASSPDRAAGELFF. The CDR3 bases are TGTGCCAGCTCACCCGACAGGGCGGCCGGGGAGCTGTTTTTT.

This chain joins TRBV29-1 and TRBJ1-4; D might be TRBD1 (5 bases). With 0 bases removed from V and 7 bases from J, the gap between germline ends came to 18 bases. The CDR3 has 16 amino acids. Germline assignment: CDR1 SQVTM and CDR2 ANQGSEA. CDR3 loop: CSVEDRRADASEKLFF. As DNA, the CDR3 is TGCAGCGTTGAAGATCGCAGGGCGGATGCTAGTGAAAAACTGTTTTTT.

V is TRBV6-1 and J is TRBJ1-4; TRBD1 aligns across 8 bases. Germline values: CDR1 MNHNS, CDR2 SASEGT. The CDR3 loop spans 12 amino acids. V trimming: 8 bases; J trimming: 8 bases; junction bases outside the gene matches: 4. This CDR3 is CASGQGGEKLFF. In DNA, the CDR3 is TGTGCCAGCGGACAGGGAGGAGAAAAACTGTTTTTT.

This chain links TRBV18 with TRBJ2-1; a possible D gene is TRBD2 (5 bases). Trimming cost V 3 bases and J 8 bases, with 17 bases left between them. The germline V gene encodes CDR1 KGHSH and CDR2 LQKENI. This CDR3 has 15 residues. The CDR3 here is CASSPKLAVPDEQFF. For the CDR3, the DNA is TGTGCCAGCTCACCTAAGCTAGCAGTCCCTGATGAGCAGTTCTTC.

The CDR3 reads CASTRDNGYEQYF. The DNA of the CDR3 is TGCGCCAGCACCCGGGACAATGGCTACGAGCAGTACTTC. The gene calls are TRBV5-1 and TRBJ2-7; D perhaps matches TRBD1 (6 bases). CDR1 SGHRS and CDR2 YFSETQ come from the germline V gene. V was pared by 6 bases and J by 3 bases, with 13 bases between. This CDR3 spans 13 amino acids.

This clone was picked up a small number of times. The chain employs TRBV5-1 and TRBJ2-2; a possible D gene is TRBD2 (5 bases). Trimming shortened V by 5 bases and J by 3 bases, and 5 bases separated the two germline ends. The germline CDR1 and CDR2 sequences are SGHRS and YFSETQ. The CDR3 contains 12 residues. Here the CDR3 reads CASRRDTGELFF. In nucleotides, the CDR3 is TGCGCCAGCAGGCGGGACACCGGGGAGCTGTTTTTT.

CDR3 protein: CASSVQGANTGELFF. The CDR3 DNA follows: TGCGCCAGCAGTGTACAGGGGGCGAACACCGGGGAGCTGTTTTTT. The chain is built from TRBV10-2 and TRBJ2-2, with 8 positions matching TRBD1. V shed 4 bases, J shed 0 bases, and the junction held 1 base outside the gene matches. This CDR3 contains 15 residues. Germline V CDR1 and CDR2: WSHSY, SAAADI.